The entry below describes one T cell receptor beta chain. Its antigen is not yet known. No quality values exist for individual bases; no much larger clone is one base distant. The method behind the library was the immunoSEQ multiplex PCR assay. TCRdb obtained this table from immuneACCESS and retained in-frame rearrangements with V and J assigned. These tables miss some clones; where compared with another copy, unresolved V genes account for less than half of the shortfall, and the remainder is unexplained. For this sample the table gives 20,000 to 30,000 clones, of which just over 90% were detected only once. The top ten clonotypes cover 13% of the sample. The data originate from a study of control samples from healthy donors and cancer patients (dated by TCRdb to between 2020 and 2021). The CDR3 has 16 amino acids, counting the end cysteine and phenylalanine. Kept here is only the CDR3 DNA, which spans 48 bases and is read in frame from base 1. The germline V gene (reference sequence) gives CDR1 as LGHDT and CDR2 as YNNKEL. The junction shows trimming of 4 bases on V and 0 bases on J, plus 16 bases between the germline ends.

The chain links TRBV3-1 (or the pseudogene TRBV3-2) with TRBJ2-7, with the D gene uncertain. The material sequenced was PBMCs. The TCR sequence derives from a man aged 50 to 60 with lung cancer. The nucleotide sequence is TGTGCCAGCAGCCCGCGCGTAAAAGGACGCTCCTACGAGCAGTACTTC. It specifies CASSPRVKGRSYEQYF.